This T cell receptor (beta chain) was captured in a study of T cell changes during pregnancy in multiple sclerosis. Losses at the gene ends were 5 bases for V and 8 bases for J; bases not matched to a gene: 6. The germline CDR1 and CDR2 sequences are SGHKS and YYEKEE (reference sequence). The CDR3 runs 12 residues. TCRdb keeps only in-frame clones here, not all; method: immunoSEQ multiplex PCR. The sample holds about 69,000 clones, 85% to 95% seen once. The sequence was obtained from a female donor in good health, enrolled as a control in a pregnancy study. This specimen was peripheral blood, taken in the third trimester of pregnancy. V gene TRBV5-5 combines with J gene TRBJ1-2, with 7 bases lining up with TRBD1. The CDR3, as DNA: TGTGCCAGCAGTGGGGACAGCTCGGGCTACACCTTC. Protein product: CASSGDSSGYTF.